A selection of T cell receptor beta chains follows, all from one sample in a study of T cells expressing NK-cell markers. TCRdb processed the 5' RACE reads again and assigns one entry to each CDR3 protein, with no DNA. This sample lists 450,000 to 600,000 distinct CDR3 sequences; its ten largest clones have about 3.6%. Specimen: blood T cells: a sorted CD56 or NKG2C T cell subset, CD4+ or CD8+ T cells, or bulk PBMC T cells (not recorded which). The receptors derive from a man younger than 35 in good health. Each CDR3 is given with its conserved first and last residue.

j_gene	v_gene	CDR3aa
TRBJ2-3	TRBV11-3	CASSKPDTQYF
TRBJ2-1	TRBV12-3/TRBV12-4	CASSLGDEQFF
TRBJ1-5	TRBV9	CASSVGSAEYQPQHF
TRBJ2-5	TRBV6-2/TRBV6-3	CASLSPGHQETQYF
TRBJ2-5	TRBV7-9	CASRRISGGQETQYF
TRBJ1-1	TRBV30	CAWKGQGRQTNTEAFF
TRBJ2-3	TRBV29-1	CSVRGGTRRLPSTDTQYF
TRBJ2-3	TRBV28	CASTTVGLTDTQYF
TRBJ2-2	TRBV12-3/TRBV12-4	CASSLRERGSTGELFF
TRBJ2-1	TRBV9	CASSVGGEGPIF
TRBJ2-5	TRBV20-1	CSTSRQGQTQYF
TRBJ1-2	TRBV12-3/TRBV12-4	CASSLGLGGYTF
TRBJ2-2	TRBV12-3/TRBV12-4	CATDPGTGSGELFF
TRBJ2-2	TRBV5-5	CASSLIPQTYTGELFF
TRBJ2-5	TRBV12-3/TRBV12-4	CASSRGTGGETQYF
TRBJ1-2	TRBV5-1	CASSLDGGADYGYTF
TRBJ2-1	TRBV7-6	CASSLETYDRELSF
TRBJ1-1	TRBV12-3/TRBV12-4	CASSFRQSNTEAFF
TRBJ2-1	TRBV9	CASSVSSGSHNEQFF
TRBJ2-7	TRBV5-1	CASSFRTDPLEQYF
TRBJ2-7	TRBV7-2	CASSLARLAGQQYF
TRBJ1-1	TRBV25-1	CASSEPNGLEAFF
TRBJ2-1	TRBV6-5	CASSQQPGQVANEQFF
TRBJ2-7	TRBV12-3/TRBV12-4	CASSRRGAEQYF
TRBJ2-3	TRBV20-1	CSARELAPNPDTQYF
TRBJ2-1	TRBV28	CASRGAGGPYNEQFF
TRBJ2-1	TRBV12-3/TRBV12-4	CASNSGLANYNEQFF
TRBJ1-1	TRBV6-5	CASSYSRGGETEAFF
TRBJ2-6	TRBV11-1	CASSLVRQVYSGANVLTF
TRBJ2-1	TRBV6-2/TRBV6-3	CASSPSLFTDSSSYNEQFF
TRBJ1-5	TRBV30	CAWSALPGQAHF
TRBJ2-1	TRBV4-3	CASSQDRGQGSNEQFF
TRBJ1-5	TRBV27	CASSATPGQYSNQPQHF
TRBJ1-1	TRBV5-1	CASNQGAAEAFF
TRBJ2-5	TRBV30	CAWSVLERLPQETQYF
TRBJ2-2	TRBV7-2	CASSKQGAGGELFF
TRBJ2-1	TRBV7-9	CASSQAYSNEQFF
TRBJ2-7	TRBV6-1	CASSPLVGGRSYEQYF
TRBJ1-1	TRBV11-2	CASSLDLATEAFF
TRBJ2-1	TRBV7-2	CASSLAGTGGAEQFF
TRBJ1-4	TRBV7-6	CASSPDIATNEKLFF
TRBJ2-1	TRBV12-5	CASGLLITNGAKGDNEQFF
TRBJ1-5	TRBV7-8	CASSLNSVDGQPQHF
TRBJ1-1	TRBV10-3	CAISTLTGTGILMNTEAFF
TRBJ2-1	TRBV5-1	CASSLGGSKGNEQFF
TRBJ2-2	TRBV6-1	CASAGTSGKNTGELFF
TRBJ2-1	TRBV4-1	CASSQSGTVYNEQFF
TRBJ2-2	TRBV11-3	CASSARLAPTGELFF
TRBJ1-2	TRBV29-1	CSPDQLYYGYTF
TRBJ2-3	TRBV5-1	CASSSSTSGRGDTQYF
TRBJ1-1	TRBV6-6	CASWDSNTEAFF
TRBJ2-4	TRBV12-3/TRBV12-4	CASRLDRFGRNIQYF
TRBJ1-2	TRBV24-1	CATSDPTNYGYTF
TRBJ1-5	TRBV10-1	CASRPRDRGLQPQHF
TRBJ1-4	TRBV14	CASSQGVAWNEKLFF